This T cell receptor beta chain comes out of a study of T cell responses to AZD1222 COVID-19 vaccine. Notes on the study in general: The breadth and depth of Spike-specific TCRs increased once two AZD1222 doses had been given. CD4 TCRs linked to vaccination spanned spike, dominating at 160-218 and 743-854. Clonal diversity was possibly underestimated, and the donors were mostly white British, with more females. Baseline seropositives among AZD1222 recipients totaled only five to seven.

The germline V gene encodes CDR1 LGHDT and CDR2 YNNKEL (reference sequence). The CDR3 contains 15 residues. The V segment lost 4 bases and the J segment 0 bases; nucleotides outside the gene matches: 3. Here immunoSEQ multiplex PCR was the method, and the copy in TCRdb shows in-frame clones only, minus some. The table shows 140,000 or so clones, with about nine tenths occurring only once. About this clone itself: The target antigen is unknown.

The TCR sequence derives from an adult in good health. Here the sequenced sample was peripheral blood, taken on day 0 of AZD1222 vaccination. The J gene is TRBJ2-3, the V gene TRBV3-1 (or the pseudogene TRBV3-2), with 8 bases lining up with TRBD1. The CDR3 is CASSLRQGSTDTQYF. The CDR3 bases are TGTGCCAGCAGCCTCAGACAGGGGAGCACAGATACGCAGTATTTT.